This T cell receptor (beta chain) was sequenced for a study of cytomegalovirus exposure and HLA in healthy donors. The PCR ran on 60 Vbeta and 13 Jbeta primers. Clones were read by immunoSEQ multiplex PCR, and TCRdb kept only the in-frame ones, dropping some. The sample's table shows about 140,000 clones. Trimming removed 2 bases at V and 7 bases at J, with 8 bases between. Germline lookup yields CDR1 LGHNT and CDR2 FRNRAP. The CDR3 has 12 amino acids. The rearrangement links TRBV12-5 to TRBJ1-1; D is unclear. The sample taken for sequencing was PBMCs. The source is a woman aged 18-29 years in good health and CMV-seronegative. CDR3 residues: CASGLSRLEAFF. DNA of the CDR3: TGTGCTAGTGGTTTGTCCAGACTTGAAGCTTTCTTT.